This T cell receptor (beta chain) was observed in a study of OX40 agonist ivuxolimab in advanced cancers. This clone has a single count. Sequenced by immunoSEQ multiplex PCR; TCRdb stores in-frame clones only, minus some. The sample consists of 80,000 to 90,000 clones, about 86% of them appearing once. This receptor was taken from an adult with an advanced solid tumor such as melanoma, head and neck, liver or kidney cancer. The sequences come from CD4+ or CD8+ T cells sorted from blood, collected in a trial of the OX40 agonist ivuxolimab.

The CDR3 region has the DNA TGTGCCAGCAGCTTAGGTGACAGTGCCTACAATGAGCAGTTCTTC. Its translation: CASSLGDSAYNEQFF. V and J are TRBV7-9 and TRBJ2-1; D is perhaps TRBD1 (5 bases). This CDR3 has 15 amino acids. From germline, CDR1 is SEHNR and CDR2 FQNEAQ (reference sequence). V lost 1 base and J 2 bases, leaving 9 bases between the germline ends.